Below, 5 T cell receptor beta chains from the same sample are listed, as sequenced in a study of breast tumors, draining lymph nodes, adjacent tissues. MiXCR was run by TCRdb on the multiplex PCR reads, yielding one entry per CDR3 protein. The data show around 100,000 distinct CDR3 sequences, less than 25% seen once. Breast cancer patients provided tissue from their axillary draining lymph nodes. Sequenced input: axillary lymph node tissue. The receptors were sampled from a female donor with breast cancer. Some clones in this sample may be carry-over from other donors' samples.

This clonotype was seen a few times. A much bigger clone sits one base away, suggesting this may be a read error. As DNA, the CDR3 is TGTGCTAGCAGCTTACCAGGGTCGGAGACCCAGTGCTTC. Translating gives CASSLPGSETQCF. The chain couples TRBV7-7 to TRBJ2-5; TRBD1 is a possible D gene (5 bases). This CDR3 has 13 residues. The germline CDR1 and CDR2 sequences are SSHAT and FNYEAQ (reference sequence).

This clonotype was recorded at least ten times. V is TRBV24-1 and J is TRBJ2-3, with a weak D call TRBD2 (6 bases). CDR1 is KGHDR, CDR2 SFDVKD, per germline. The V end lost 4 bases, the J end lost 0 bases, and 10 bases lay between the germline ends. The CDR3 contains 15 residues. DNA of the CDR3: TGTGCCACCAGTGACGCGACTAGGAGCACAGATACGCAGTATTTT. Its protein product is CATSDATRSTDTQYF.

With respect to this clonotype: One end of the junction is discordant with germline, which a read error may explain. The CDR3 spells CAISEYGTEAFF. The CDR3 coding sequence is TGTGCCATCAGTGAATACGGTACTGAAGCCTTCTTT. The chain couples TRBV10-3 to TRBJ1-1; D is uncertain. The CDR3 totals 12 residues. The V gene's germline CDR1 is ENHRY and CDR2 SYGVKD.

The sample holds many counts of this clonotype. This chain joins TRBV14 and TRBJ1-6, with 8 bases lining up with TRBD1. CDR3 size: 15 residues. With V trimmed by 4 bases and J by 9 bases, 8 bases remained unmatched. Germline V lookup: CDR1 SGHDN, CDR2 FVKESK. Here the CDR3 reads CASSRGAGGFSPLHF. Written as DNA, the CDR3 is TGTGCCAGCAGCCGGGGGGCAGGGGGCTTTTCACCCCTCCACTTT.

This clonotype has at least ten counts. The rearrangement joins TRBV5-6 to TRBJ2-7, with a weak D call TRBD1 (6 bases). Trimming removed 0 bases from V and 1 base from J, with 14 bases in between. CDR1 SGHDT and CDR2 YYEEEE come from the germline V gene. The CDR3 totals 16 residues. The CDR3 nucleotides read TGTGCCAGCAGCTTGGTATCGGGACAAGGGTCCTACGAGCAGTACTTC. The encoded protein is CASSLVSGQGSYEQYF.